The source of this TCR beta chain is a study of beta chain features in type 1 diabetes. Study details: Age, gender and cell yields were similar between patients and healthy donors. General study results and limits: A moderate, significant TCRB CDR3 shortening appeared in type 1 diabetes across four CD4+ subsets. For type 1 diabetes patients, VDJ junctions showed fewer insertions and more deletions.

In this sample, this clone turned up a few times. What it binds is not known. Blood was collected once per donor into heparin, averaging about 110 mL. Trimming pared 5 bases from V and 6 bases from J, leaving 9 bases between. Germline values: CDR1 SGHTA, CDR2 FQGNSA. This CDR3 region has 12 residues. Investigators reverse transcribed all isolated RNA, so they sequenced expressed TCRB transcripts. Method: immunoSEQ multiplex PCR; TCRdb's copy keeps in-frame clones and lacks some. The sample has about 190,000 clones; about 8% are singletons. The receptor was isolated from a woman aged 40 to 50 with type 1 diabetes. The chain is built from TRBV7-2 and TRBJ2-3, with D tentatively TRBD1 (5 bases). The sample taken for sequencing was central memory CD4+ T cells from blood. The CDR3 nucleotides are TGTGCCAGCAGCCAAGGGGCGGATACGCAGTATTTT. Protein product: CASSQGADTQYF.